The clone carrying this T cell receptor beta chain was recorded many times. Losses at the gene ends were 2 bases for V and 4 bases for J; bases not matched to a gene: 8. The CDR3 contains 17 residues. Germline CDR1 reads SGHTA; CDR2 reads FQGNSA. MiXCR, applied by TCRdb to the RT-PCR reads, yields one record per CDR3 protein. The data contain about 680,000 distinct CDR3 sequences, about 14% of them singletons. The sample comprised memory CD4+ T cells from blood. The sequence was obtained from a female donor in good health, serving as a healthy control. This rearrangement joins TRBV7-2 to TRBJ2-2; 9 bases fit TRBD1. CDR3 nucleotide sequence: TGTGCCAGCAGCTTAAGGGGGACAGGGATGGGCACCGGGGAGCTGTTTTTT. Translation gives CASSLRGTGMGTGELFF. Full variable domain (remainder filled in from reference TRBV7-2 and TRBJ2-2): GAGVSQSPSNKVTEKGKDVELRCDPISGHTALYWYRQSLGQGLEFLIYFQGNSAPDKSGLPSDRFSAERTGGSVSTLTIQRTQQEDSAVYLCASSLRGTGMGTGELFFGEGSRLTVL.